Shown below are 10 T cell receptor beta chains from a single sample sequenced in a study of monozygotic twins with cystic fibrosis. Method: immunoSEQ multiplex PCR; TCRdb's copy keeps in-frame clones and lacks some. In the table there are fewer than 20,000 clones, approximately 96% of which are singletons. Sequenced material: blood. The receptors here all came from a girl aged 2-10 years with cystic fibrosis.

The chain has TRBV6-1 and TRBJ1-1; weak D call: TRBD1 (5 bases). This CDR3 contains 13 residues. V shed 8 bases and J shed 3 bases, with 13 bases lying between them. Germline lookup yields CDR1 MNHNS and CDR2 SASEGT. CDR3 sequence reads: CASGGWEDTEAFF. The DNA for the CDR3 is TGTGCCAGCGGGGGGTGGGAAGACACTGAAGCTTTCTTT.

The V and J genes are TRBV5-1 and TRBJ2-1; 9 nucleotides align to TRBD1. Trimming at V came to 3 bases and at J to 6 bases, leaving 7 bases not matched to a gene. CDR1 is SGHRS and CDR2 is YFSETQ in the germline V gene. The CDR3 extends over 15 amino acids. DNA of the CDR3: TGCGCCAGCAGCTCCGGGACAGGGCAAGGCAATGAGCAGTTCTTC. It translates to CASSSGTGQGNEQFF.

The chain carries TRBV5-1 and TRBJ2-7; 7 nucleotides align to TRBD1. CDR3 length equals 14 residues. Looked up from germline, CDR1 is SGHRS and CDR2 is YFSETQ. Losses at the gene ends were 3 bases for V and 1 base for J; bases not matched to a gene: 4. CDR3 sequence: CASSSTGASYEQYF. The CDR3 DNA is TGCGCCAGCAGCTCAACAGGGGCTTCCTACGAGCAGTACTTC. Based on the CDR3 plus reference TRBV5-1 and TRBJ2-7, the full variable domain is KAGVTQTPRYLIKTRGQQVTLSCSPISGHRSVSWYQQTPGQGLQFLFEYFSETQRNKGNFPGRFSGRQFSNSRSEMNVSTLELGDSALYLCASSSTGASYEQYFGPGTRLTVT.

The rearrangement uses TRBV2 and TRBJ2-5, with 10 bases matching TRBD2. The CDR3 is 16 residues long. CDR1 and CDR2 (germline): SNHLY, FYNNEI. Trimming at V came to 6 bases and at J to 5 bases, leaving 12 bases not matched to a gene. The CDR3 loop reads CASRFRTGTSVETQYF. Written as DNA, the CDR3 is TGTGCCAGCAGATTTCGAACCGGGACTAGCGTGGAGACCCAGTACTTC.

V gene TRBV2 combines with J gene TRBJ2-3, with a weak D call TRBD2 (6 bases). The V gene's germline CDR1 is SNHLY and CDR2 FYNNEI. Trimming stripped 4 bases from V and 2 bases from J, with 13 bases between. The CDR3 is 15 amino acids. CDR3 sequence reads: CASSVWGENTDTQYF. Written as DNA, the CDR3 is TGTGCCAGCAGTGTTTGGGGGGAGAACACAGATACGCAGTATTTT.

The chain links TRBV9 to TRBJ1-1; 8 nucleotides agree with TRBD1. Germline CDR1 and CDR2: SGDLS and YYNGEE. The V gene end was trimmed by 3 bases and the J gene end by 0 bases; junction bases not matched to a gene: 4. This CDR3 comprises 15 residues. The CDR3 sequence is CASSASGGLNTEAFF. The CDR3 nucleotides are TGTGCCAGCAGCGCCTCAGGGGGCCTGAACACTGAAGCTTTCTTT.

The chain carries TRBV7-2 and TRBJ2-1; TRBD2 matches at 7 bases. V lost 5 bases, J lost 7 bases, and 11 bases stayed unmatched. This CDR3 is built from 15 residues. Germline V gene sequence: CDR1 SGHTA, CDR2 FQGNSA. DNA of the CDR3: TGTGCCAGCAGCCCCCCAGCGGGGCTTTATAATGAGCAGTTCTTC. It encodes CASSPPAGLYNEQFF.

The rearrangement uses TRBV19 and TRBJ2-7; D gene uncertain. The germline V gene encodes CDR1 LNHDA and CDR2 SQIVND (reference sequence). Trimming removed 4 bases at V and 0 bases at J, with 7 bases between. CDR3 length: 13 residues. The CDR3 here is CASSRYGSYEQYF. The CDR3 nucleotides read TGTGCCAGTAGTAGATACGGCTCCTACGAGCAGTACTTC.

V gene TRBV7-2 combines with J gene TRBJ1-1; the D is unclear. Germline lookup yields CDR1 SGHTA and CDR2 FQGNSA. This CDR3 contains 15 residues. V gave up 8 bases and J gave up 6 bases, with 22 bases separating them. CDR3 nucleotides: TGTGCCAGCCAAGGCACCGTATCGGGAGGGTCTGAAGCTTTCTTT. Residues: CASQGTVSGGSEAFF.

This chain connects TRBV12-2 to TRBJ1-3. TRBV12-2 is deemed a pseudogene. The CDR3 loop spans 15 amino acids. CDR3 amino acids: CASRSRDQGSNTIYF. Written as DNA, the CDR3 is TGTGCAAGTCGCTCCCGGGACCAAGGGTCAAACACCATATATTTT.